This T cell receptor beta chain originates from a study of cytomegalovirus exposure and HLA in healthy donors. General study findings and limits: Later on, an analysis found that several of the most significant clusters appeared to be linked to common viral pathogens, which included parvovirus B19. It has been reported that TCR beta sequences accurately predicted the HLA-A and HLA-B alleles of most subjects.

PCR involved 60 Vbeta and 13 Jbeta primers. Sequenced by immunoSEQ multiplex PCR; TCRdb stores in-frame clones only, minus some. In total, the table holds 150,000 to 200,000 clones. To note about this clone: Its specificity is unknown.

The CDR3 extends over 15 amino acids. The germline gives CDR1 SGDLS, CDR2 YYNGEE. V was cut by 4 bases and J by 0 bases, with 8 bases left in between. The donors gave bone marrow, and they were healthy. The rearrangement links TRBV9 to TRBJ2-6; D possibly corresponds to TRBD1 (6 bases). The TCR comes from a woman aged 60-75 years in good health and CMV-seronegative. The sequenced material came from PBMCs. CDR3 residues: CASSLDSSGANVLTF. The DNA for the CDR3 is TGTGCCAGCAGCTTGGACAGCTCTGGGGCCAACGTCCTGACTTTC.